The sequence of this T cell receptor (beta chain) was determined in a study of T cell responses to AZD1222 COVID-19 vaccine. Data came from immunoSEQ multiplex PCR; TCRdb stores just in-frame clones and leaves some out. The data show more than 95,000 clones, 80% to 90% seen once. There are 14 residues in the CDR3. The germline CDR1 and CDR2 sequences are SGDLS and YYNGEE. V was shortened by 0 bases and J by 4 bases, with 11 bases between the two germline ends. This specimen was peripheral blood, taken 28 days after the second AZD1222 dose. The chain is built from TRBV9 and TRBJ2-7; the D gene is possibly TRBD2 (5 bases). This TCR came from an adult who received the AZD1222 COVID-19 vaccine. CDR3 loop: CASSVEPSIYEQYF. CDR3 DNA: TGTGCCAGCAGCGTAGAGCCTAGCATATACGAGCAGTACTTC.